Reported below is one TCR beta chain. Sequenced by immunoSEQ multiplex PCR; TCRdb stores in-frame clones only, minus some. The sample yields over 85,000 clones, roughly nine tenths seen once. The data are from a study of control samples from healthy donors and cancer patients. Looked up from germline, CDR1 is SGHDT and CDR2 is YYEEEE. Trimming took off 4 bases at V and 6 bases at J, with 10 bases between the two ends. The CDR3 is made up of 12 amino acids. The specimen sequenced was PBMCs. This clonotype was sampled from a woman aged 45-60 years with colorectal cancer. This chain links TRBV5-6 with TRBJ1-1; D uncertain. CDR3 loop: CASSIGPAEAFF. The CDR3 DNA sequence: TGTGCCAGCAGCATCGGTCCGGCTGAAGCTTTCTTT. The full variable domain, completed using reference TRBV5-6 and TRBJ1-1, is DAGVTQSPTHLIKTRGQQVTLRCSPKSGHDTVSWYQQALGQGPQFIFQYYEEEERQRGNFPDRFSGHQFPNYSSELNVNALLLGDSALYLCASSIGPAEAFFGQGTRLTVV.